The subject of this entry is one T cell receptor (beta chain). Expressed TCRB transcripts were sequenced, since all the RNA that had been isolated was reverse transcribed. Only in-frame clones appear in the TCRdb table, and some are missing; sequencing was by immunoSEQ multiplex PCR. The sample lists 200,000 to 300,000 clones, around a quarter occurring once. The CDR3 covers 13 residues. The ends were cut back, 6 bases at V and 7 bases at J, with 15 bases in the middle. Germline loops: CDR1 SGHTA, CDR2 FQGNSA. The data derive from a study of beta chain features in type 1 diabetes. This TCR was recovered from a man younger than 40 in good health. The V and J genes are TRBV7-2 and TRBJ1-2, with a tentative D call TRBD1 (6 bases). The sequenced sample was central memory CD4+ T cells from blood. The DNA for the CDR3 is TGTGCCAGCAGATCCACGGGGGCGGGTGGCTACACCTTC. This codes for CASRSTGAGGYTF.